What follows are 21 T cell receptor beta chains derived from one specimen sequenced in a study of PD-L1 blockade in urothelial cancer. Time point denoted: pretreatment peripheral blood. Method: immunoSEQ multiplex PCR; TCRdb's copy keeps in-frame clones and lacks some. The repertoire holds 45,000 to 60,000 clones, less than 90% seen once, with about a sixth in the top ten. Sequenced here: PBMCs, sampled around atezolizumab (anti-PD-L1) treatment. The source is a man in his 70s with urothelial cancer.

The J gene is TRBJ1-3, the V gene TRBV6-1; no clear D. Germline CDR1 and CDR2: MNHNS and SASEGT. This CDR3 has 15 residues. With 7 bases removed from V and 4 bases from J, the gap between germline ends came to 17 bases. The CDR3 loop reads CASNTRVGPGNTIYF. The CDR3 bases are TGTGCCAGCAATACTAGGGTGGGCCCCGGAAACACCATATATTTT.

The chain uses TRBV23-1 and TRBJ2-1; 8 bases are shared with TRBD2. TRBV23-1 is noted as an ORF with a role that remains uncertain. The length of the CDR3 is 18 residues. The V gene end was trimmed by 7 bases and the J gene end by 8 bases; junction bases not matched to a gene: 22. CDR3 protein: CASTLLAPKREYGYEQFF. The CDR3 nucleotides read TGCGCCAGCACTCTCCTCGCGCCAAAGCGGGAGTATGGGTATGAGCAGTTCTTC.

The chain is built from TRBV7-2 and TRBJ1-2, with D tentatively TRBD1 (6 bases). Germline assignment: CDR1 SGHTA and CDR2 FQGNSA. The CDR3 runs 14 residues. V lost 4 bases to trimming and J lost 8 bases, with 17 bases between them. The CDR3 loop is CASSSGPQGSGYTF. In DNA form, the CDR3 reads TGTGCCAGCAGCTCGGGACCCCAGGGGAGCGGCTACACCTTC. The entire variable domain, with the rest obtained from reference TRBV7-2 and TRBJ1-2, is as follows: GAGVSQSPSNKVTEKGKDVELRCDPISGHTALYWYRQSLGQGLEFLIYFQGNSAPDKSGLPSDRFSAERTGGSVSTLTIQRTQQEDSAVYLCASSSGPQGSGYTFGSGTRLTVV.

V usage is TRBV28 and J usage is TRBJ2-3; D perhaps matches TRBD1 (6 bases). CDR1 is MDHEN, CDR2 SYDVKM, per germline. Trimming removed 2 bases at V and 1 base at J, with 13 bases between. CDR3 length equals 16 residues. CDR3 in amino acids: CASSLLQGRGTDTQYF. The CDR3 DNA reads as TGTGCCAGCAGTTTACTACAGGGACGGGGCACAGATACGCAGTATTTT.

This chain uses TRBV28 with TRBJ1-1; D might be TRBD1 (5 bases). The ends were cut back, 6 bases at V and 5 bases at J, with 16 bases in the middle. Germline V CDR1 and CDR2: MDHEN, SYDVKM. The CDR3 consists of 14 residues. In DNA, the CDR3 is TGTGCCAGCAGCCCGCGGGGCCTCGGGACTGAAGCTTTCTTT. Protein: CASSPRGLGTEAFF.

The CDR3 bases are TGTGCCAGCAGCCAAGATACAGGGAACACTGAAGCTTTCTTT. Encoded protein: CASSQDTGNTEAFF. The rearrangement links TRBV4-2 to TRBJ1-1; possible D gene TRBD1, 5 bases. Trimming removed 0 bases from V and 1 base from J, with 6 bases in between. The CDR3 length is 14 residues. Germline-derived CDR1 and CDR2 are LGHNA and YNFKEQ.

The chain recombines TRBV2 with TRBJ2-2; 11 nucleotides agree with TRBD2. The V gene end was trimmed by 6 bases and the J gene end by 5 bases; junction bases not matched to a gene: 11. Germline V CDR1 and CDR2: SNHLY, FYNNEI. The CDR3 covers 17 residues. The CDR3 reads CASSPGGLAGGTGELFF. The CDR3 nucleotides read TGTGCCAGCAGCCCCGGCGGGCTAGCGGGAGGAACCGGGGAGCTGTTTTTT.

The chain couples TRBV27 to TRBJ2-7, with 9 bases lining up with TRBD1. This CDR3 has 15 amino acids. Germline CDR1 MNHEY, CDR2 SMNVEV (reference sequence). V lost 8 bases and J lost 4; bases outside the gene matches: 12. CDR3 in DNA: TGTGCCAGCGCAGCGTCGGGACAGGGACTATACGAGCAGTACTTC. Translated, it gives CASAASGQGLYEQYF.

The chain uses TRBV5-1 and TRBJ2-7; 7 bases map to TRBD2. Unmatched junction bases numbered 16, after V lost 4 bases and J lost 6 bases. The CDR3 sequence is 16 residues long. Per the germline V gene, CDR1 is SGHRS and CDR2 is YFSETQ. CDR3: CASSPLVGGSNLEQYF. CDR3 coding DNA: TGCGCCAGCAGCCCTCTGGTTGGCGGGAGTAATCTCGAGCAGTACTTC.

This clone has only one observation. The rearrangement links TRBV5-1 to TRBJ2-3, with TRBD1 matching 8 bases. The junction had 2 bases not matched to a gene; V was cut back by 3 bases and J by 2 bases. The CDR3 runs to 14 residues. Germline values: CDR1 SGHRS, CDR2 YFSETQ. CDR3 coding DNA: TGCGCCAGCAGCTCAGGGGGCCCCACAGATACGCAGTATTTT. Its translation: CASSSGGPTDTQYF.

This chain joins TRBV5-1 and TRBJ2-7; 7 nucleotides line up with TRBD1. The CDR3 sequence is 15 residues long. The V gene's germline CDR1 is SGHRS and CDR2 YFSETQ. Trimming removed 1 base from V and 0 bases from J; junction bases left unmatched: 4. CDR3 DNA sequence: TGCGCCAGCAGCTTGACGGCAGGGGGCTCCTACGAGCAGTACTTC. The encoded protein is CASSLTAGGSYEQYF.

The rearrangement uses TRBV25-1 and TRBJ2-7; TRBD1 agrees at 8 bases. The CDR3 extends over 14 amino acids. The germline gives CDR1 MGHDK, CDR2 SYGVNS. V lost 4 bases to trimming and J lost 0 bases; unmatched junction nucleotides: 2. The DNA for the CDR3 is TGTGCCAGCAGTGGAGGACAGGGCTCCTACGAGCAGTACTTC. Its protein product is CASSGGQGSYEQYF.

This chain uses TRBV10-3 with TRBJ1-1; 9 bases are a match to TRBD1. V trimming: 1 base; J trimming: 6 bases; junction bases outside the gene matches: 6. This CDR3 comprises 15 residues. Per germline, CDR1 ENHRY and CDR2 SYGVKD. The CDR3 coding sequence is TGTGCCATCAGTGAGTTGGAGGGACAGGGCGCTGAAGCTTTCTTT. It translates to CAISELEGQGAEAFF.

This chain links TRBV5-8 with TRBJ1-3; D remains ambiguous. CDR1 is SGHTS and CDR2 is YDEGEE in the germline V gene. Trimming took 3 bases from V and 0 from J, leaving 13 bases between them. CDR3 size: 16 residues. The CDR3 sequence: CASSWPPPRSGNTIYF. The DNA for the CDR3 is TGTGCCAGCAGCTGGCCCCCACCCCGCTCTGGAAACACCATATATTTT.

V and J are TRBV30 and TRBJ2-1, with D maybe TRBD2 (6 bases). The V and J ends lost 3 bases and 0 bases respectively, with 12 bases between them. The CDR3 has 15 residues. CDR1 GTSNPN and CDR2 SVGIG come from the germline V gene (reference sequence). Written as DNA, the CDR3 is TGTGCCTGGAGCGCCCTAGCGCACTCCTACAATGAGCAGTTCTTC. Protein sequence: CAWSALAHSYNEQFF.

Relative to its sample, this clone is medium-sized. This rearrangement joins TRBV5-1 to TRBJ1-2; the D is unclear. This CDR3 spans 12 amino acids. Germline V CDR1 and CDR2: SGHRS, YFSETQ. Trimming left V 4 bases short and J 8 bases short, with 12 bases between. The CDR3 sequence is CASSPDGKGYTF. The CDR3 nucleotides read TGCGCCAGCAGCCCGGACGGGAAGGGCTACACCTTC.

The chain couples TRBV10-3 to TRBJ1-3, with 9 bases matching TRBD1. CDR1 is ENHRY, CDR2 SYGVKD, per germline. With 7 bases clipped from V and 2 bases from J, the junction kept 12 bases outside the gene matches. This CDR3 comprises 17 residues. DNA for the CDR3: TGTGCCATCAACGATCCGGGACAGGGTAGTGCTGGAAACACCATATATTTT. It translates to CAINDPGQGSAGNTIYF.

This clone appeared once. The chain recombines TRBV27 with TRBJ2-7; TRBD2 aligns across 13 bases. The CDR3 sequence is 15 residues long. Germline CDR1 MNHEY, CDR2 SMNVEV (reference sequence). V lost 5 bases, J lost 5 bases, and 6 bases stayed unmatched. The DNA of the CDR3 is TGTGCCAGCAGTCGTGGGACTAGCGGGAAGAACGAGCAGTACTTC. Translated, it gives CASSRGTSGKNEQYF.

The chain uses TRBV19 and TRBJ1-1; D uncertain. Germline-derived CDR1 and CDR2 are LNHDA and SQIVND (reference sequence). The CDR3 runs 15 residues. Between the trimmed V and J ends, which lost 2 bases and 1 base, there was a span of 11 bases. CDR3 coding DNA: TGTGCCAGTAGTATATTCGGCGGCAAGAACACTGAAGCTTTCTTT. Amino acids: CASSIFGGKNTEAFF.

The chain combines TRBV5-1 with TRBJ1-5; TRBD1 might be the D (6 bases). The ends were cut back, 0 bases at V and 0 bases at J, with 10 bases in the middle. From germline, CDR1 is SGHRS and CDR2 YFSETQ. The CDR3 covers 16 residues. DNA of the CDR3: TGCGCCAGCAGCTTGGACCAGGGGCGTAGCAATCAGCCCCAGCATTTT. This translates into CASSLDQGRSNQPQHF.

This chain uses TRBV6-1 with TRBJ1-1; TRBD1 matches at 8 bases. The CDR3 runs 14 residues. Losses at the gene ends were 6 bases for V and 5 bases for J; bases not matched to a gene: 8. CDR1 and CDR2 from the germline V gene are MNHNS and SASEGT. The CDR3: CASSPPGGWTEAFF. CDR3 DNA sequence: TGTGCCAGCAGCCCCCCAGGGGGCTGGACTGAAGCTTTCTTT.